This TCR beta chain comes out of a study of blood T cells in healthy people across ages. This clonotype appeared a few times. Its antigen is unknown. Trimming took 5 bases from V and 0 from J, leaving 11 bases between them. This CDR3 comprises 13 residues. Germline V gives CDR1 SQVTM, CDR2 ANQGSEA. Sample-barcoded 5' priming and a J-beta primer mix drove a second PCR of roughly 7 to 11 cycles. TCRdb reprocessed the 5' RACE reads via MiXCR and lists one record per CDR3 protein. This sample has just over 1 million distinct CDR3 sequences, with more than 40% found just once. Points from the study as a whole: Diversity was higher, and naive CD4+ cells more numerous, in long-lived donors than in aged donors.

The sequence came from a woman between 55 and 75 years old in good health. This chain joins TRBV29-1 and TRBJ2-7; a possible D gene is TRBD1 (6 bases). Sequenced material: blood. The CDR3 is CSVRDTHSYEQYF. The CDR3, as DNA: TGCAGCGTTCGGGACACTCACTCCTACGAGCAGTACTTC.